This record concerns one T cell receptor beta chain sequence. Its antigen is currently unknown. These data originate in a study of post-analysis software for immune sequencing data. General observations from the study: Elevated frequency relative to controls characterized 4 or 5 TRBV segments in patients, TRBV5-6, TRBV5-1 and TRBV20-1 among them. Batch-mates among the samples co-clustered strongly by F measure.

TCR beta libraries were prepared from cDNA with unique molecular identifiers. TCRdb passed the PCR reads through MiXCR, listing each CDR3 protein once. This table has roughly 730,000 distinct CDR3 sequences, roughly 29% appearing once. With 4 bases clipped from V and 4 bases from J, the junction kept 11 bases outside the gene matches. The CDR3 spans 18 residues. The gene calls are TRBV12-3 or TRBV12-4 and TRBJ2-1, with 12 bases fitting TRBD2. The TCR was taken from a girl between 10 and 17 years old with multiple sclerosis. Sequencing input: blood. The CDR3, as DNA: TGTGCCAGCAGTTGGGGGACTAGCGGGCGGACGCGTTACAATGAGCAGTTCTTC. Protein sequence: CASSWGTSGRTRYNEQFF.